This T cell receptor (beta chain) was found in a study of CD8 T cells in Susac syndrome. Peripheral blood CD8+ and CD4+ T cells were profiled by TCR beta sequencing. The multiple sclerosis controls were treatment-naive patients with relapsing-remitting disease that was stable or active. Purification of the CD8+ and CD4+ T cells relied on negative isolation, and TEMRA cells underwent FACS enrichment. V was trimmed by 5 bases and J by 11 bases, leaving 17 bases between them. The CDR3 loop spans 13 amino acids. Germline loops: CDR1 LNHDA, CDR2 SQIVND (reference sequence). Reverse transcription of 0.5 to 1 ug RNA used random hexamers. The TCR beta CDR3 was amplified by immunoSEQ multiplex PCR across 54 Vbeta, 13 Jbeta. TCRdb independently ran MiXCR on the immunoSEQ multiplex PCR reads; one entry per CDR3 protein. In the table there are about 130,000 distinct CDR3 sequences, 85% to 95% of which are singletons.

Sequencing used CD8+ T cells from PBMCs. This receptor was obtained from a human donor with multiple sclerosis. J is TRBJ2-3 and V is TRBV19; a weak D match, TRBD1 (5 bases). The CDR3 region has the DNA TGTGCCAGTAGTCCCCAGGGCTCCGGTGAGCAGTATTTT. Amino acid sequence: CASSPQGSGEQYF.